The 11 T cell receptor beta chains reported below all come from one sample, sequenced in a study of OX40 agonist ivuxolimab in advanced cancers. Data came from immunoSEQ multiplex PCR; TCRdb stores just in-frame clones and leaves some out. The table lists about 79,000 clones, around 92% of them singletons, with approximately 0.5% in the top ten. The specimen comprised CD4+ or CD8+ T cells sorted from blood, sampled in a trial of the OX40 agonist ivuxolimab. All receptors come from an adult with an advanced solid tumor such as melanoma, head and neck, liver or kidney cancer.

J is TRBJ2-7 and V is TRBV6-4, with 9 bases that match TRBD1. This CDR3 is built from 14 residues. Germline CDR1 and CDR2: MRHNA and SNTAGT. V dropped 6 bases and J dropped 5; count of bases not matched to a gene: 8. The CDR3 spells CASRAGTGCNEQYF. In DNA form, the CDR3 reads TGTGCCAGCAGGGCCGGGACAGGGTGCAACGAGCAGTACTTC.

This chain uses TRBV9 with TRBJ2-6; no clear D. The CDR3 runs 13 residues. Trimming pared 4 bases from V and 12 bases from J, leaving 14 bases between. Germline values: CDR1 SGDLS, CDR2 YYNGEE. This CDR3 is CASSLDGAAVLTF. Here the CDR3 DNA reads TGTGCCAGCAGCCTTGACGGCGCAGCCGTCCTGACTTTC.

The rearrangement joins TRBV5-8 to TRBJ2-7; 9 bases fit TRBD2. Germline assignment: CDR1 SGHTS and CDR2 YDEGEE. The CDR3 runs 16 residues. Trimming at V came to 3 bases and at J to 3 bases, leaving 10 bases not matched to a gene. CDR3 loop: CASSSGRLAGNYEQYF. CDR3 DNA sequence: TGTGCCAGCAGCTCCGGCAGGCTAGCGGGGAACTACGAGCAGTACTTC.

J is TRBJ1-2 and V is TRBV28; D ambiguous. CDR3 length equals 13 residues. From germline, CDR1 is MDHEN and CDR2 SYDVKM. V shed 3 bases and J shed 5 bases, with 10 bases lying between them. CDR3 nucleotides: TGTGCCAGCAGTTTTGATGCCGGGTATGGCTACACCTTC. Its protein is CASSFDAGYGYTF.

CDR3 amino acids: CASSRGQGTYEQYF. For the CDR3, the DNA is TGTGCCAGCAGCCGTGGACAGGGGACCTACGAGCAGTACTTC. The rearrangement links TRBV11-3 to TRBJ2-7, with TRBD1 matching over 9 bases. The CDR3 runs 14 residues. CDR1 SGHNT and CDR2 YENEEA come from the germline V gene. The V segment lost 5 bases and the J segment 2 bases; nucleotides outside the gene matches: 4.

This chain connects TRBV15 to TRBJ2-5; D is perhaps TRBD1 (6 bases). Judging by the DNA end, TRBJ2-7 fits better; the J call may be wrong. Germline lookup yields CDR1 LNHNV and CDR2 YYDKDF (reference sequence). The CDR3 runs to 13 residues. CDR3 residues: CATSRGQAHEQYF. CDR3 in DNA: TGTGCCACCAGCAGAGGACAGGCCCACGAGCAGTACTTC.

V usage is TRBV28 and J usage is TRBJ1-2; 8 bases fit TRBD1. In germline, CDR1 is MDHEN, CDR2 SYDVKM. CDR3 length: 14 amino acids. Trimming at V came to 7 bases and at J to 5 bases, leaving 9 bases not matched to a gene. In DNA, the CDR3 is TGTGCCAGCACCTGGAAAACAGGGGGGTATGGCTACACCTTC. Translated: CASTWKTGGYGYTF.

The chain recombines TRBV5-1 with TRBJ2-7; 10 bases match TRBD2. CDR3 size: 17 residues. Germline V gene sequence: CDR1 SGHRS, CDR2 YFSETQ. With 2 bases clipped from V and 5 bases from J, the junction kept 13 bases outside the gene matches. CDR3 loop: CASSFGTSAVLGDEQYF. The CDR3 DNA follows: TGCGCCAGCAGCTTCGGGACTAGCGCGGTCCTAGGGGACGAGCAGTACTTC.

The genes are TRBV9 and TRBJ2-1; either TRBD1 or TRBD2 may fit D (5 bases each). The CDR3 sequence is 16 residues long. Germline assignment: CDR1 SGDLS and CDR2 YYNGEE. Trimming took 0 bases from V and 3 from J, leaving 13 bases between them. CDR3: CASSVAGTANYNEQFF. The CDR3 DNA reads TGTGCCAGCAGCGTAGCTGGGACCGCTAACTACAATGAGCAGTTCTTC.

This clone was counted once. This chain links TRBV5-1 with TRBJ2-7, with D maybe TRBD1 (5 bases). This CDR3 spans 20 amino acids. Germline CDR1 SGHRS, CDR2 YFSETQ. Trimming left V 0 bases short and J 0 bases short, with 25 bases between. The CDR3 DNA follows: TGCGCCAGCAGCTTGGGGCGAGGCGCTTACAGGCGACAGAGCTCCTACGAGCAGTACTTC. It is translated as CASSLGRGAYRRQSSYEQYF.

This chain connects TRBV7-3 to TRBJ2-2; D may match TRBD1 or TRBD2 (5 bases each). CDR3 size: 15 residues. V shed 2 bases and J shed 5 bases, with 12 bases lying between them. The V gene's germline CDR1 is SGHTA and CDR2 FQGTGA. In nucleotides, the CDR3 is TGTGCCAGCAGCTTAGTCGGGACCCGGACCGGGGAGCTGTTTTTT. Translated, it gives CASSLVGTRTGELFF.